What follows is one TCR beta chain and its context. Its specificity is not known. This sample is part of a study of monozygotic twins with inflammatory bowel disease. The germline gives CDR1 MNHNS, CDR2 SASEGT. The CDR3 extends over 15 amino acids. It was from whole blood, with no T cell sorting, that total RNA was isolated. Each UMI harboured a 6-nucleotide sample barcode and was appended via template switching. TCRdb re-called the 5' RACE reads and shows each CDR3 protein once, DNA omitted. The specimen's table records fewer than 550,000 distinct CDR3 sequences. General study results and limits: Neither one strong signal nor one clonotype associated with IBD was supported.

The V call is TRBV6-1, the J call TRBJ2-4; the TCRdb call, TRBD1, lacks DNA for checking. The sequencing sample was made of blood. This clonotype was obtained from a human donor with ulcerative colitis or Crohn's disease, or a healthy co-twin of an affected twin (not recorded which). CDR3 loop: CASSAQERTKNIQYF.